The subject of this entry is one TCR beta chain. The target antigen is unknown. The repertoire was sequenced with immunoSEQ multiplex PCR; TCRdb's copy has only in-frame clones and lacks some. This repertoire shows about half a million clones, 60% to 80% found once; its top ten account for about 12%. The V gene lost 4 bases and the J gene lost 5 bases, with 9 bases spanning the gap. The CDR3 is 12 residues long. Germline V CDR1 and CDR2: SQVTM, ANQGSEA. The data originate from a study of shared clonotypes between healthy human individuals. The wider study: Researchers drew samples from a couple of women and a few men aged 18 to 49.

Overall study results and limits: Donor scarcity curtailed the genetic and exposure-history diversity represented herein.

The sample comprised PBMCs. The V gene is TRBV29-1, the J gene TRBJ2-1; possible D gene TRBD1, 5 bases. The receptor was isolated from a woman in her thirties or forties in good health. Some clones in this sample may be carry-over from other donors' samples. The CDR3 DNA sequence: TGCAGCGTTGCCAGGGTCGACAATGAGCAGTTCTTC. Its protein is CSVARVDNEQFF.